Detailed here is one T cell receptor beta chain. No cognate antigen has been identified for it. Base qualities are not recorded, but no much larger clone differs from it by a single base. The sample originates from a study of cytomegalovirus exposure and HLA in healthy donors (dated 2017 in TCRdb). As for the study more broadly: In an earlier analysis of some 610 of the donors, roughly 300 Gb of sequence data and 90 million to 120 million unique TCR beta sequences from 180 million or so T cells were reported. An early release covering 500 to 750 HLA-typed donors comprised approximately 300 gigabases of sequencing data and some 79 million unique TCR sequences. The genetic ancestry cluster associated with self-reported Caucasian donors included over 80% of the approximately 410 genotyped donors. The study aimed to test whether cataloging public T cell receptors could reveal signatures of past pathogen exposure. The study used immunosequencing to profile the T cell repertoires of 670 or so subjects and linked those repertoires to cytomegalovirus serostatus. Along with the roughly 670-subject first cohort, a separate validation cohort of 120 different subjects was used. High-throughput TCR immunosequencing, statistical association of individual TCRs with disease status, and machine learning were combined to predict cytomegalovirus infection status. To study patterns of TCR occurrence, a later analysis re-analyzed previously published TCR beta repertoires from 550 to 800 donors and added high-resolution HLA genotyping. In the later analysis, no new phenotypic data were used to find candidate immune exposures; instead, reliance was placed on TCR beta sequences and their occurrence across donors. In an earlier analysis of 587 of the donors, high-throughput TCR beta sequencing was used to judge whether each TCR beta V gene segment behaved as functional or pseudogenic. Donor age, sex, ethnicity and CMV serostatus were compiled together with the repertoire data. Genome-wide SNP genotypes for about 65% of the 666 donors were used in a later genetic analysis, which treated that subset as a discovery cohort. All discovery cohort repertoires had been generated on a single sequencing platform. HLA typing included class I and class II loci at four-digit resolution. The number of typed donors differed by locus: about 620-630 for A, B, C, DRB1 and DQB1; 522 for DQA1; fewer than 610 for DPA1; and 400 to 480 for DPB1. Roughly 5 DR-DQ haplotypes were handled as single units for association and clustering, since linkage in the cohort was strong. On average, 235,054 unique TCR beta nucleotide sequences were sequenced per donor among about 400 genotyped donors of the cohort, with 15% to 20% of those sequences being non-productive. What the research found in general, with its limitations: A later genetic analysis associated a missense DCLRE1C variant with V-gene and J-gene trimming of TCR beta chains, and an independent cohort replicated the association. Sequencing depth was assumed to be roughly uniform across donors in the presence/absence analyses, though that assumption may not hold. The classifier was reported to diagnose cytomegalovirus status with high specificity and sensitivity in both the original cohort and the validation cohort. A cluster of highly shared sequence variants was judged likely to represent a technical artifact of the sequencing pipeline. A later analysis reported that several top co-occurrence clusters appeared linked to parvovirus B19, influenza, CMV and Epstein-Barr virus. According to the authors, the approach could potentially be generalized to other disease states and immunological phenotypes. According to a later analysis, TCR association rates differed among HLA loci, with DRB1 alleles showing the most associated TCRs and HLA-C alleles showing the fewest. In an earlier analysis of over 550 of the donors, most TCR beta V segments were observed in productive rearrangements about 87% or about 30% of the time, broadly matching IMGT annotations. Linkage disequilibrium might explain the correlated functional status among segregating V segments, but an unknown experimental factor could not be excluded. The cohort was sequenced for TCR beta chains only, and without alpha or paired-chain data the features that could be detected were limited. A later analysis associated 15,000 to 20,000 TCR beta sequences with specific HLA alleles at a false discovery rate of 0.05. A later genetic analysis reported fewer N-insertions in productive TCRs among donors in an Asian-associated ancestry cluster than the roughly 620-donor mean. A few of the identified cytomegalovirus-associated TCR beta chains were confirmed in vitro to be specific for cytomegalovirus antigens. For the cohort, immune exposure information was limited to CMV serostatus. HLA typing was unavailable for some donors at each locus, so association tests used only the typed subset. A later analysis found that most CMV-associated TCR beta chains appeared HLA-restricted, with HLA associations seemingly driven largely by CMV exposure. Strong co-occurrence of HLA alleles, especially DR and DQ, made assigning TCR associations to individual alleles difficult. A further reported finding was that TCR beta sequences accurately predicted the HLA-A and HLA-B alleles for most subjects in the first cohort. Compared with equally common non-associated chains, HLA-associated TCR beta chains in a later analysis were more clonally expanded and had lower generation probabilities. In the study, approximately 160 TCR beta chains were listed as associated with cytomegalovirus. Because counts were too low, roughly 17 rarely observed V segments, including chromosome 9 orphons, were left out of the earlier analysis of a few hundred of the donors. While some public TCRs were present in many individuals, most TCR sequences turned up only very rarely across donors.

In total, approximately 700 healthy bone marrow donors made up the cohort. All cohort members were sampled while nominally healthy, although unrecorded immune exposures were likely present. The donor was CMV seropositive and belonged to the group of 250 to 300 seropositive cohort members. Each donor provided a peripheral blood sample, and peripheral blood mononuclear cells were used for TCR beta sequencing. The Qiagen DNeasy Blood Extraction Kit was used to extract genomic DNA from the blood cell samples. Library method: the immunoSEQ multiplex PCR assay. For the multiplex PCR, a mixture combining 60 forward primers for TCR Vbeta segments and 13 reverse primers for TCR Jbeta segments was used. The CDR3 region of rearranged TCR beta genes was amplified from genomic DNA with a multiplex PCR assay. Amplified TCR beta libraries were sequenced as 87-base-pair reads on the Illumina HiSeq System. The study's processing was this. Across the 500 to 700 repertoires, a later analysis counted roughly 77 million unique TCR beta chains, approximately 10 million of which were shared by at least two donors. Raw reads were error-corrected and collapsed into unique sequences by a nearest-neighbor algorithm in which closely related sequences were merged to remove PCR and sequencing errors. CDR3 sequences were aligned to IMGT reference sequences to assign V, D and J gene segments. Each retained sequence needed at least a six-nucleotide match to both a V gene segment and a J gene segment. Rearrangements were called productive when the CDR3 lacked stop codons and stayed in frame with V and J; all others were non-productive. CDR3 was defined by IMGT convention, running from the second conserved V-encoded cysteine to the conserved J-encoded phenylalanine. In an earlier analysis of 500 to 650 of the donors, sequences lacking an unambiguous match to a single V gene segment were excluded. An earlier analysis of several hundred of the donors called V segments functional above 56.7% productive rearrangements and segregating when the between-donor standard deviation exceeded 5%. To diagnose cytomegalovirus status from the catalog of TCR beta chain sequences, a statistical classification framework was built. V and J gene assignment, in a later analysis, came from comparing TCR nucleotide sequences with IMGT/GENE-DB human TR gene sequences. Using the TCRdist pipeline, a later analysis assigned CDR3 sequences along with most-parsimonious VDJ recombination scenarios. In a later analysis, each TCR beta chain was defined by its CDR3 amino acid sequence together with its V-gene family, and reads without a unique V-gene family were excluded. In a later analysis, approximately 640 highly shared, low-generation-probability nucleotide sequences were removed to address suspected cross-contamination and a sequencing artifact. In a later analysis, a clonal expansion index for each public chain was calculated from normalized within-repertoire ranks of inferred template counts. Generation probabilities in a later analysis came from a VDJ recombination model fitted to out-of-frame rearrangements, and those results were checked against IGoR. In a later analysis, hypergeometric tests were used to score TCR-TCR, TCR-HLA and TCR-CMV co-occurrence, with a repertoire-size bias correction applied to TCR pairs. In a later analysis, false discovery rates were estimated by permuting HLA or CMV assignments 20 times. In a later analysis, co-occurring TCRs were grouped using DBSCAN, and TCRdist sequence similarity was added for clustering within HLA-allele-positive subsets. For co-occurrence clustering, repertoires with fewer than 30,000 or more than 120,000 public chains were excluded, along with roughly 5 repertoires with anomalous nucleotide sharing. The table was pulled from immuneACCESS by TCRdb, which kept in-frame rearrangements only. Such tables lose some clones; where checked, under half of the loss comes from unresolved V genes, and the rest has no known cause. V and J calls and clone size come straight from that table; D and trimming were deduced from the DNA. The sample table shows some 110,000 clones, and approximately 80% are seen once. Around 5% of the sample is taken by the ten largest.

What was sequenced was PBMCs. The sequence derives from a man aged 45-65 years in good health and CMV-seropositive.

The CDR3 protein is CASSSDREGETQYF. DNA sequence: TGTGCCAGCAGCTCGGACAGGGAAGGAGAGACCCAGTACTTC. The rearranged chain carries TRBV7-9 and TRBJ2-5, with 8 bases matching TRBD1. The CDR3 runs 14 amino acids, cysteine and phenylalanine included. The CDR3 DNA has 42 bases and is translated from base 1. Taken from the germline V gene (reference sequence), the CDR1 and CDR2 loops are SEHNR and FQNEAQ. V is trimmed back by 4 bases and J by 4 bases, and the junction contains 5 bases that no gene match accounts for.